The 3 T cell receptor beta chains below come from one sample, sequenced in a study of identical twins. TCRdb re-called the 5' RACE reads through MiXCR, storing one row per CDR3 protein. The repertoire has 200,000 to 250,000 distinct CDR3 sequences, around 6.5% of them found once; the top ten carry roughly 14%. A further study also used this sample, focusing on T cells expressing NK-cell markers.

What was sequenced was CD8+ T cells sorted from blood. These receptors were collected from a woman younger than 35 in good health.

The gene calls are TRBV13 and TRBJ2-2; no definite D call. V dropped 8 bases and J dropped 7 bases, with 11 bases sitting between them. The germline V gene encodes CDR1 PRHDT and CDR2 FYEKMQ (reference sequence). The CDR3 is 12 amino acids. The CDR3 region has the DNA TGTGCCAGCGGGGTTCCTAGCGGGGAGCTGTTTTTT. Encoded protein: CASGVPSGELFF.

The chain recombines TRBV9 with TRBJ2-3; unclear D gene. V lost 4 bases and J 4 bases, leaving 16 bases between the germline ends. This CDR3 is built from 15 residues. The V gene's germline CDR1 is SGDLS and CDR2 YYNGEE. This CDR3 is CASSSSTLRADTQYF. CDR3 in DNA: TGTGCCAGCAGCTCTTCGACTCTGCGCGCAGATACGCAGTATTTT.

This sequence joins TRBV9 and TRBJ1-4; D unresolved. CDR1 and CDR2 from the germline V gene are SGDLS and YYNGEE. The germline V and J ends were trimmed by 4 bases and 10 bases, with 11 bases remaining between them. The CDR3 sequence is 12 residues long. The CDR3: CASSPDEGKLFF. The CDR3 coding sequence is TGTGCCAGCAGCCCGGATGAGGGAAAACTGTTTTTT. Full variable domain (outside the CDR3, taken from reference TRBV9 and TRBJ1-4): DSGVTQTPKHLITATGQRVTLRCSPRSGDLSVYWYQQSLDQGLQFLIQYYNGEERAKGNILERFSAQQFPDLHSELNLSSLELGDSALYFCASSPDEGKLFFGSGTQLSVL.